Presented here are 25 T cell receptor beta chains from one specimen sequenced in a study of CD8 T cells in Susac syndrome. Random hexamers were used to reverse transcribe an amount of roughly 0.45 to 1 ug RNA. One entry per CDR3 protein, called by TCRdb with MiXCR from the immunoSEQ multiplex PCR reads. The data contain about 180,000 distinct CDR3 sequences, approximately 96% of them seen just once; the ten biggest clones take up approximately 0.1%. The source material was CD4+ T cells from PBMCs. The receptor source for this set is a human donor with multiple sclerosis.

The rearrangement uses TRBV30 and TRBJ1-6; D is unclear. V was trimmed by 1 base and J by 7 bases, leaving 11 bases between them. The CDR3 is 14 residues long. Per the germline V gene, CDR1 is GTSNPN and CDR2 is SVGIG (reference sequence). The CDR3 region has the DNA TGTGCCTGGAGTGCGGCAGGTGGGAATTCACCCCTCCACTTT. Translating gives CAWSAAGGNSPLHF.

The chain couples TRBV20-1 to TRBJ2-7; possibly TRBD1 for D (5 bases). Germline V gene sequence: CDR1 DFQATT, CDR2 SNEGSKA (reference sequence). V lost 6 bases to trimming and J lost 3 bases, with 9 bases between them. This CDR3 comprises 11 residues. DNA of the CDR3: TGCAGTGCGGCTCAGGGCTACGAGCAGTACTTC. As protein: CSAAQGYEQYF.

The chain combines TRBV29-1 with TRBJ2-7; D call uncertain. The CDR3 is made up of 12 amino acids. Trimming shortened V by 5 bases and J by 4 bases, and 12 bases separated the two germline ends. CDR1 and CDR2 from the germline V gene are SQVTM and ANQGSEA. The CDR3 is CSVQTEPYEQYF. The CDR3 DNA sequence: TGCAGCGTTCAAACAGAACCGTACGAGCAGTACTTC.

The CDR3 coding sequence is TGTGCCAGCAGATACCTGACCGGGACCGTATCACCCCTCCACTTT. Amino acid sequence: CASRYLTGTVSPLHF. The chain has TRBV28 and TRBJ1-6; tentative D call: TRBD1 (5 bases). CDR3 length: 15 amino acids. CDR1 and CDR2 from the germline V gene are MDHEN and SYDVKM. The germline V and J ends were trimmed by 6 bases and 10 bases, with 19 bases remaining between them.

The gene calls are TRBV20-1 and TRBJ1-1, with 9 bases lining up with TRBD1. Looked up from germline, CDR1 is DFQATT and CDR2 is SNEGSKA (reference sequence). The CDR3 spans 16 residues. V gave up 2 bases and J gave up 4 bases; unmatched junction bases: 11. The chain's CDR3 is CSARLGTGSWVTEAFF. CDR3 nucleotides: TGCAGTGCTAGATTAGGGACAGGGTCCTGGGTCACTGAAGCTTTCTTT.

The chain joins TRBV15 to TRBJ2-5; no clear D gene. The germline V gene has CDR1 LNHNV and CDR2 YYDKDF (reference sequence). V lost 0 bases and J 4 bases, leaving 6 bases between the germline ends. The CDR3 length is 13 residues. CDR3 residues: CATSRESRETQYF. The DNA of the CDR3 is TGTGCCACCAGCAGAGAGAGTCGAGAGACCCAGTACTTC.

The V and J genes are TRBV20-1 and TRBJ1-5, with 7 bases identical to TRBD1. CDR3 length: 16 amino acids. V dropped 4 bases and J dropped 0; count of bases not matched to a gene: 9. From germline, CDR1 is DFQATT and CDR2 SNEGSKA (reference sequence). CDR3 in DNA: TGCAGTGCTATCCTGGGAGGGGGCGTTAGCAATCAGCCCCAGCATTTT. Its protein product is CSAILGGGVSNQPQHF.

The chain uses TRBV6-5 and TRBJ2-3; TRBD2 aligns across 7 bases. Germline V gene lookup returns CDR1 MNHEY and CDR2 SVGAGI. There are 17 residues in the CDR3. The V segment lost 4 bases and the J segment 1 base; nucleotides outside the gene matches: 11. CDR3 region: CASSSRSGGVGTDTQYF. CDR3 nucleotide sequence: TGTGCCAGCAGTTCCCGTTCGGGGGGAGTAGGCACAGATACGCAGTATTTT.

This chain joins TRBV4-2 and TRBJ2-1; TRBD1 matches 9 bases. The V gene's germline CDR1 is LGHNA and CDR2 YNFKEQ. V gave up 0 bases and J gave up 7 bases; unmatched junction bases: 10. The CDR3 covers 17 residues. The CDR3 DNA is TGTGCCAGCAGCCAAGATAGTACAGGGACAGGGAGAAATGAGCAGTTCTTC. Translating gives CASSQDSTGTGRNEQFF.

This sequence joins TRBV2 and TRBJ2-3; no reliable D call. The CDR3 extends over 14 amino acids. In germline, CDR1 is SNHLY, CDR2 FYNNEI. Trimming shortened V by 0 bases and J by 1 base, and 5 bases separated the two germline ends. The CDR3 reads CASSEAGGTDTQYF. The CDR3, as DNA: TGTGCCAGCAGTGAAGCTGGGGGCACAGATACGCAGTATTTT.

This chain links TRBV29-1 with TRBJ1-2; 8 bases line up with TRBD1. CDR3 length equals 14 residues. Trimming removed 6 bases from V and 7 bases from J; junction bases left unmatched: 13. Germline-derived CDR1 and CDR2 are SQVTM and ANQGSEA. The CDR3 loop reads CSVEGQGALGGYTF. For the CDR3, the DNA is TGCAGCGTGGAGGGGCAGGGGGCGCTGGGTGGCTACACCTTC.

This rearrangement joins TRBV20-1 to TRBJ2-1; D uncertain. The CDR3 is 16 amino acids. Per germline, CDR1 DFQATT and CDR2 SNEGSKA (reference sequence). Trimming removed 5 bases from V and 0 bases from J, with 17 bases in between. CDR3 in DNA: TGCAGTGCTCAAGCGACTCATCAATACTCCTACAATGAGCAGTTCTTC. This translates into CSAQATHQYSYNEQFF.

This clonotype was recorded once. The chain carries TRBV4-3 and TRBJ2-1; 8 bases line up with TRBD2. V shed 1 base, J shed 6 bases, and the junction held 8 bases outside the gene matches. This CDR3 is 16 amino acids long. Per germline, CDR1 LGHNA and CDR2 YSLEER. The CDR3 DNA reads as TGCGCCAGCAGCCAAGCTCCGGGACTAGACGGCAATGAGCAGTTCTTC. This sequence encodes CASSQAPGLDGNEQFF.

The V gene is TRBV29-1, the J gene TRBJ2-3; D remains unclear. The germline V gene has CDR1 SQVTM and CDR2 ANQGSEA. V was trimmed by 6 bases and J by 4 bases, leaving 17 bases between them. This CDR3 has 14 residues. The CDR3 sequence is CSVALGIDSDTQYF. CDR3 coding DNA: TGCAGCGTCGCTCTAGGTATTGATTCAGATACGCAGTATTTT.

The chain has TRBV20-1 and TRBJ1-2; D is unresolved. Looked up from germline, CDR1 is DFQATT and CDR2 is SNEGSKA (reference sequence). The CDR3 runs 13 residues. Trimming removed 0 bases at V and 3 bases at J, with 8 bases between. As DNA, the CDR3 is TGCAGTGCTAGAGACGGTGAGGACTATGGCTACACCTTC. Protein product: CSARDGEDYGYTF.

V is TRBV20-1 and J is TRBJ2-7, with 15 bases that match TRBD2. Per germline, CDR1 DFQATT and CDR2 SNEGSKA (reference sequence). With V trimmed by 7 bases and J by 6 bases, 4 bases remained unmatched. The CDR3 length is 13 residues. CDR3 sequence (DNA): TGCAGTGTAAGGACTAGCGGGGGGGCCGAGCAGTACTTC. Amino acid sequence: CSVRTSGGAEQYF.

The chain combines TRBV29-1 with TRBJ2-1; D remains unclear. Between the trimmed V and J ends, which lost 6 bases and 7 bases, there was a span of 7 bases. The length of the CDR3 is 10 residues. Germline CDR1 is SQVTM and CDR2 is ANQGSEA. In DNA form, the CDR3 reads TGCAGCGTCGTACGGAATGAGCAGTTCTTC. It codes for CSVVRNEQFF.

The genes are TRBV28 and TRBJ1-2, with D possibly matching TRBD1 (5 bases). Trimming removed 6 bases from V and 2 bases from J, with 13 bases in between. This CDR3 region has 14 residues. Germline V gives CDR1 MDHEN, CDR2 SYDVKM. The chain's CDR3 is CASSLTRGNYGYTF. As DNA, the CDR3 is TGTGCCAGCAGCCTAACCCGGGGGAACTATGGCTACACCTTC.

This chain joins TRBV19 and TRBJ1-5, with a weak D call TRBD1 (5 bases). Trimming pared 3 bases from V and 6 bases from J, leaving 12 bases between. The CDR3 contains 14 residues. Germline V gene data show CDR1 as LNHDA and CDR2 as SQIVND (reference sequence). The CDR3 protein is CASSMLQGGQPQHF. The DNA for the CDR3 is TGTGCCAGTAGTATGTTGCAGGGAGGTCAGCCCCAGCATTTT.

The genes are TRBV28 and TRBJ1-1; TRBD1 matches at 7 bases. Germline lookup yields CDR1 MDHEN and CDR2 SYDVKM. The CDR3 consists of 15 residues. After removal of 6 bases from V and 6 bases from J, the junction contained 13 bases not matched to a gene. The CDR3 is CASSDTYRGKPEAFF. The CDR3 nucleotides read TGTGCCAGCAGCGACACCTACAGGGGAAAACCTGAAGCTTTCTTT.

The CDR3 spells CASSQETQINSPLHF. The CDR3 region has the DNA TGCGCCAGCAGCCAAGAAACACAGATTAATTCACCCCTCCACTTT. The chain joins TRBV4-3 to TRBJ1-6; D is undetermined. CDR3 length: 15 amino acids. The germline CDR1 and CDR2 sequences are LGHNA and YSLEER. V was clipped by 0 bases and J by 6 bases, with 9 bases between them.

The V gene is TRBV2, the J gene TRBJ2-7; 8 bases are shared with TRBD1. Germline V gene data show CDR1 as SNHLY and CDR2 as FYNNEI. With V trimmed by 5 bases and J by 0 bases, 6 bases remained unmatched. The CDR3 runs to 15 residues. The CDR3 sequence is CASSSSGQASYEQYF. The CDR3 nucleotides are TGTGCCAGCAGTTCCTCGGGACAGGCCTCCTACGAGCAGTACTTC.

As DNA, the CDR3 is TGTGCCAGCAGCCCCACCAGACAAGGGGAAAAACTGTTTTTT. Amino acids: CASSPTRQGEKLFF. The rearrangement links TRBV9 to TRBJ1-4; no clear D. Germline CDR1 reads SGDLS; CDR2 reads YYNGEE. The V end was cut by 4 bases, the J end by 8 bases, with 15 bases between. The CDR3 extends over 14 amino acids.

This chain joins TRBV15 and TRBJ1-5; D is possibly TRBD1 (6 bases). Germline CDR1 and CDR2: LNHNV and YYDKDF (reference sequence). V lost 2 bases, J lost 1 base, and 12 bases lay in between. This CDR3 has 16 residues. In nucleotides, the CDR3 is TGTGCCACCAGCAGAACAGGGTGGCCGAGCAATCAGCCCCAGCATTTT. It translates to CATSRTGWPSNQPQHF.

V usage is TRBV2 and J usage is TRBJ2-5; D may match TRBD1 or TRBD2 (5 bases each). Trimming cost V 8 bases and J 5 bases, with 12 bases left between them. This CDR3 has 12 amino acids. Germline lookup yields CDR1 SNHLY and CDR2 FYNNEI. CDR3 bases: TGTGCCAGCCGGGACCCACTCGAGACCCAGTACTTC. Translating gives CASRDPLETQYF.